Following are 16 T cell receptor beta chains from one sample sequenced in a study of T-cell reconstitution after alpha-beta-depleted transplantation in children. Molecular barcoding with unique molecular identifiers was used for the TCRbeta library. One entry per CDR3 protein results from TCRdb running MiXCR on the PCR reads. There are about 230,000 distinct CDR3 sequences in the sample; more than 7.5% occur only once, and approximately 5% lies in the top ten. This material consisted of PBMCs from the stem cell graft donor, taken from the stem cell graft. These receptors all stem from a human donor who donated a stem cell graft to a child with SCID.

The sample holds many counts of this clonotype. The chain recombines TRBV5-6 with TRBJ1-3, with 11 bases aligning to TRBD1. This CDR3 is 17 amino acids long. CDR1 is SGHDT and CDR2 is YYEEEE in the germline V gene. V shed 4 bases and J 1 base; nucleotides not matched to a gene: 7. CDR3 bases: TGTGCCAGCAGCAGACCAGGACAGGGGGCTTCTGGAAACACCATATATTTT. Translating gives CASSRPGQGASGNTIYF.

The CDR3 DNA sequence: TGTGCCAGCAGCCGTCCCGGGACAGGGGACACCGGGGAGCTGTTTTTT. It yields the protein CASSRPGTGDTGELFF. The V gene is TRBV7-8, the J gene TRBJ2-2; 10 positions agree with TRBD1. This CDR3 region has 16 residues. V dropped 5 bases and J dropped 3; count of bases not matched to a gene: 6. Germline CDR1 reads SGHVS; CDR2 reads FQNEAQ.

In this sample, this clonotype turned up a few times. This chain joins TRBV20-1 and TRBJ2-1; 9 bases map to TRBD2. The germline V gene encodes CDR1 DFQATT and CDR2 SNEGSKA (reference sequence). J gave up 8 bases and V 5 bases, and 4 bases lay outside the gene matches. The CDR3 covers 12 residues. The CDR3 protein is CSAERGADEQFF. CDR3 in DNA: TGCAGTGCTGAGCGGGGGGCCGATGAGCAGTTCTTC.

This clonotype was seen many times. J is TRBJ1-4 and V is TRBV6-1, with D unresolved. CDR1 is MNHNS and CDR2 is SASEGT in the germline V gene. The CDR3 loop spans 13 amino acids. The ends were cut back, 5 bases at V and 4 bases at J, with 8 bases in the middle. CDR3: CASSRNFNEKLFF. DNA for the CDR3: TGTGCCAGCAGTCGAAATTTTAATGAAAAACTGTTTTTT.

This clonotype was counted many times. This chain joins TRBV2 and TRBJ2-1; 7 nucleotides match TRBD1. V lost 6 bases to trimming and J lost 2 bases; unmatched junction nucleotides: 7. CDR1 and CDR2 (germline): SNHLY, FYNNEI. CDR3 size: 15 residues. The CDR3 nucleotides read TGTGCCAGCAGCGCCCGACAGGGCCCCTACAATGAGCAGTTCTTC. This codes for CASSARQGPYNEQFF.

This clonotype has a count of ten or more. This chain connects TRBV20-1 to TRBJ2-7; a possible D gene is TRBD1 (6 bases). CDR1 and CDR2 from the germline V gene are DFQATT and SNEGSKA (reference sequence). Trimming shortened V by 5 bases and J by 7 bases, and 18 bases separated the two germline ends. This CDR3 is built from 13 residues. The chain's CDR3 is CSARGTSPLEQYF. In nucleotides, the CDR3 is TGCAGTGCTCGAGGGACAAGCCCTTTGGAGCAGTACTTC.

The sample holds many counts of this clonotype. The chain recombines TRBV20-1 with TRBJ2-3, with TRBD1 as a possible D gene (6 bases). Germline V lookup: CDR1 DFQATT, CDR2 SNEGSKA (reference sequence). The CDR3 is 15 amino acids. The V end was cut by 7 bases, the J end by 4 bases, with 21 bases between. CDR3 nucleotides: TGCAGTGTAGAAGATGGACAGTCCGCCGCAGATACGCAGTATTTT. It encodes CSVEDGQSAADTQYF.

The table lists this clonotype with a few counts. CDR3 residues: CASSLVSATYNEQFF. The CDR3 region has the DNA TGTGCCAGCAGCTTAGTAAGTGCCACTTACAATGAGCAGTTCTTC. The chain uses TRBV7-8 and TRBJ2-1; D remains unclear. The CDR3 totals 15 residues. V was shortened by 1 base and J by 4 bases, with 11 bases between the two germline ends. Per germline, CDR1 SGHVS and CDR2 FQNEAQ.

This clonotype was counted only a few times. J is TRBJ2-3 and V is TRBV29-1; perhaps D is TRBD1 or TRBD2 (6 bases each). The length of the CDR3 is 15 residues. Trimming left V 7 bases short and J 1 base short, with 18 bases between. The V gene's germline CDR1 is SQVTM and CDR2 ANQGSEA. The CDR3 protein is CSAGTMGGGTDTQYF. For the CDR3, the DNA is TGCAGCGCCGGAACGATGGGGGGCGGCACAGATACGCAGTATTTT.

This clonotype was seen more than once but under ten times. The chain employs TRBV7-6 and TRBJ2-3, with TRBD1 identical over 12 bases. CDR3 size: 16 residues. V lost 1 base, J lost 6 bases, and 5 bases stayed unmatched. Looked up from germline, CDR1 is SGHVS and CDR2 is FNYEAQ. This CDR3 is CASSLETGTGGDTQYF. The CDR3 DNA sequence: TGTGCCAGCAGCTTAGAAACGGGGACAGGGGGCGATACGCAGTATTTT.

Only a few counts were recorded for this clonotype. This sequence joins TRBV20-1 and TRBJ1-3; D uncertain. V was cut by 3 bases and J by 0 bases, with 6 bases left in between. CDR1 is DFQATT and CDR2 is SNEGSKA in the germline V gene (reference sequence). CDR3 length: 13 residues. CDR3 in DNA: TGCAGTGCTAGGGCCCACTCTGGAAACACCATATATTTT. Translated, it gives CSARAHSGNTIYF.

The genes are TRBV5-1 and TRBJ2-7, with 10 positions matching TRBD1. CDR1 is SGHRS, CDR2 YFSETQ, per germline. V shed 7 bases, J shed 3 bases, and the junction held 13 bases outside the gene matches. The CDR3 consists of 16 residues. The CDR3 region has the DNA TGCGCCAGCCGACCGTTCACCGGGACAGGGGACTACGAGCAGTACTTC. It codes for CASRPFTGTGDYEQYF.

The table lists this clonotype with many counts. The CDR3 bases are TGCAGTGCTAAAAGGGCAGCTATCTATGGCTACACCTTC. Protein product: CSAKRAAIYGYTF. The chain recombines TRBV20-1 with TRBJ1-2; D remains unclear. CDR1 is DFQATT and CDR2 is SNEGSKA in the germline V gene (reference sequence). The CDR3 loop spans 13 amino acids. Trimming removed 4 bases at V and 4 bases at J, with 13 bases between.

This clonotype was seen ten or more times. V gene TRBV4-2 combines with J gene TRBJ2-7, with 11 nucleotides matching TRBD2. Germline lookup yields CDR1 LGHNA and CDR2 YNFKEQ. There are 15 residues in the CDR3. The trim removed 4 bases at V and 3 bases at J, leaving 5 bases unmatched. CDR3 sequence reads: CASSPTGTSGYEQYF. The CDR3, as DNA: TGTGCCAGCAGCCCCACCGGGACTAGCGGCTACGAGCAGTACTTC.

In regard to this clonotype: One junction end disagrees with the germline gene, perhaps due to a read error. J is TRBJ2-6 and V is TRBV3-1; TRBD1 agrees at 7 bases. The CDR3 has 17 amino acids. Germline V gene data show CDR1 as LGHDT and CDR2 as YNNKEL (reference sequence). The CDR3 spells CASSENRGSYGVNVLTF. In DNA, the CDR3 is TGTGCCAGCAGCGAAAACAGGGGAAGTTACGGGGTCAACGTCCTGACTTTC.

This clonotype was recorded many times. The V call is TRBV27, the J call TRBJ1-2; TRBD1 matches at 8 bases. V lost 6 bases and J lost 2; bases outside the gene matches: 2. The CDR3 has 13 amino acids. In germline, CDR1 is MNHEY, CDR2 SMNVEV (reference sequence). CDR3 bases: TGTGCCAGCAGCCGACAGGGGAACTATGGCTACACCTTC. It specifies CASSRQGNYGYTF.